This T cell receptor (beta chain) is drawn from a study of blood T cell repertoires in COVID-19. Study as a whole: The United States, Italy and Spain provided the acute and convalescent COVID-19 samples. Sources were T cells, B-cell-depleted T cells, or PBMCs; the material itself was cDNA or gDNA.

Original processing methods: Reference gene primers were amplified, and this amplification served to estimate nucleated cell counts. Sequencing used immunoSEQ multiplex PCR; TCRdb keeps in-frame clones, though not all of them. V and J calls plus clone size are reproduced from that table; the DNA served to infer D and trimming. The sample lists some 190,000 clones; 80% to 90% were seen once. Germline V CDR1 and CDR2: SGHVS, FNYEAQ. The CDR3 spans 15 residues. The V gene end was trimmed by 3 bases and the J gene end by 4 bases; junction bases not matched to a gene: 4. The V gene is TRBV7-6, the J gene TRBJ1-3; 9 bases map to TRBD1. The receptor was derived from a man aged 25 to 40 with acute or convalescent COVID-19. The sequenced sample was peripheral blood. The CDR3: CASSFEGTGGNTIYF. The CDR3 nucleotides read TGTGCCAGCAGCTTCGAAGGGACAGGGGGAAACACCATATATTTT.